This record looks at one T cell receptor beta chain sequence and its context. Per the original data handling: Estimation of nucleated cell counts relied on the amplification of reference gene primers. The assay was immunoSEQ multiplex PCR, and TCRdb's table has in-frame clones only and misses some. D and trimming were read from the DNA, whereas the V and J calls and clone size are those reported in that table. The table shows around 150,000 clones, with around 90% occurring only once. The entry originates in a study of blood T cell repertoires in COVID-19. As for the study in general: Acute and convalescent COVID-19 samples came from the United States, Italy and Spain. T cells, B-cell-depleted T cells, or PBMCs provided the cDNA or gDNA that served as material.

V was pared by 6 bases and J by 4 bases, with 4 bases of the junction left unmatched. Germline values: CDR1 SGHTA, CDR2 FQGTGA. The CDR3 spans 13 residues. This sequence was found in a woman aged 55-69 years with active or convalescent COVID-19. The chain carries TRBV7-3 and TRBJ2-5; 8 nucleotides line up with TRBD2. Sequencing used peripheral blood. This chain's CDR3 is CASSTSGGETQYF. DNA for the CDR3: TGTGCCAGCAGTACTAGCGGAGGAGAGACCCAGTACTTC.